This entry concerns a single T cell receptor beta chain. Its antigen is as yet unknown. Only in-frame clones appear in the TCRdb table, and some are missing; sequencing was by immunoSEQ multiplex PCR. The repertoire holds some 50,000 clones, with about 80% as singletons. The data were obtained in a study of radiation and T cells in renal cell carcinoma. The overall study: Nephrectomy followed 15 Gy stereotactic body radiation by 4 weeks. Findings of the study overall: In blood, top tumor clones expanded by 2 weeks, shrinking by 4. Without pretreatment biopsies, baseline tumor clonotype presence was undetermined.

Time point described: baseline pretreatment blood. The treatment was: 15 Gy SBRT to primary tumor, nephrectomy 4 weeks later. The patient's renal cell carcinoma had clear cell pathology. The CDR3 is made up of 14 amino acids. Germline CDR1 and CDR2: SGHTA and FQGNSA. V shed 5 bases and J 5 bases; nucleotides not matched to a gene: 4. The source material was blood, sampled from a patient whose treatment included radiotherapy and nephrectomy. The TCR originated in a woman aged 65 to 85 with renal cell carcinoma. The J gene is TRBJ2-1, the V gene TRBV7-2, with 9 bases lining up with TRBD2. As DNA, the CDR3 is TGTGCCAGCAGCAGACTAGCGGAAAACAATGAGCAGTTCTTC. Protein: CASSRLAENNEQFF. The complete variable domain, with remaining parts taken from reference TRBV7-2 and TRBJ2-1, reads GAGVSQSPSNKVTEKGKDVELRCDPISGHTALYWYRQSLGQGLEFLIYFQGNSAPDKSGLPSDRFSAERTGGSVSTLTIQRTQQEDSAVYLCASSRLAENNEQFFGPGTRLTVL.